The 3 T cell receptor beta chains presented below share a single source sample, sequenced in a study of cytomegalovirus exposure and HLA in healthy donors. 13 Jbeta primers and 60 Vbeta primers were used for the PCR. Sequencing was performed with immunoSEQ multiplex PCR; in TCRdb, only in-frame clones are kept and a portion is missing. The top ten hold more than 2% of the sample, which has fewer than 110,000 clones, 65% to 85% seen once. The sample was PBMCs. All receptors derive from a man between 18 and 29 years old in good health and CMV-seronegative.

This clone was observed a few times. The chain is built from TRBV6-5 and TRBJ1-5, with 8 bases matching TRBD1. CDR1 MNHEY and CDR2 SVGAGI come from the germline V gene. This CDR3 has 15 amino acids. The junction had 6 bases not matched to a gene; V was cut back by 6 bases and J by 2 bases. CDR3 DNA sequence: TGTGCCAGCAGCTCCACGGACAGGGGCAATCAGCCCCAGCATTTT. It codes for CASSSTDRGNQPQHF.

This clone has only a few counts. For the CDR3, the DNA is TGTGCCAGCAGCCCTTCGGGGGAGGGCTATGGCTACACCTTC. This translates into CASSPSGEGYGYTF. The chain links TRBV9 to TRBJ1-2; weak D call: TRBD1 (5 bases). The CDR3 is made up of 14 amino acids. Germline CDR1 SGDLS, CDR2 YYNGEE. The V end lost 4 bases, the J end lost 4 bases, and 14 bases lay between the germline ends.

Here the CDR3 DNA reads TGTGCTAGTGGTTCAGGGGGAGGTGTGAACACTGAAGCTTTCTTT. Translation: CASGSGGGVNTEAFF. V gene TRBV12-5 combines with J gene TRBJ1-1; 7 positions match TRBD1. Germline loops: CDR1 LGHNT, CDR2 FRNRAP. J lost 0 bases, V lost 4 bases, and 5 bases had no gene match. The CDR3 loop spans 15 amino acids.